This T cell receptor (beta chain) comes out of a study of radiotherapy plus CTLA-4 blockade in lung cancer. Overall study: Objective responses were observed in 15% to 20% of patients, and disease control was achieved by approximately 30%.

TCRdb's table, derived via immunoSEQ multiplex PCR, lists solely in-frame clones and lacks some. Seen here are roughly 71,000 clones, more than 75% observed once, and the top ten hold around 7%. The CDR3 has 14 residues. Trimming cost V 0 bases and J 8 bases, with 11 bases left between them. CDR1 is WNHNN, CDR2 SYGVQD, per germline (reference sequence). The clonotype comes from a human donor with non-small cell lung cancer who had a complete response to radiotherapy plus ipilimumab. This specimen consisted of peripheral blood, obtained from a patient treated with radiotherapy plus ipilimumab. The chain has TRBV10-1 and TRBJ2-1; D is unresolved. The CDR3 protein is CASSESVGYHEQFF. The CDR3, as DNA: TGCGCCAGCAGTGAGTCGGTAGGGTATCATGAGCAGTTCTTC.